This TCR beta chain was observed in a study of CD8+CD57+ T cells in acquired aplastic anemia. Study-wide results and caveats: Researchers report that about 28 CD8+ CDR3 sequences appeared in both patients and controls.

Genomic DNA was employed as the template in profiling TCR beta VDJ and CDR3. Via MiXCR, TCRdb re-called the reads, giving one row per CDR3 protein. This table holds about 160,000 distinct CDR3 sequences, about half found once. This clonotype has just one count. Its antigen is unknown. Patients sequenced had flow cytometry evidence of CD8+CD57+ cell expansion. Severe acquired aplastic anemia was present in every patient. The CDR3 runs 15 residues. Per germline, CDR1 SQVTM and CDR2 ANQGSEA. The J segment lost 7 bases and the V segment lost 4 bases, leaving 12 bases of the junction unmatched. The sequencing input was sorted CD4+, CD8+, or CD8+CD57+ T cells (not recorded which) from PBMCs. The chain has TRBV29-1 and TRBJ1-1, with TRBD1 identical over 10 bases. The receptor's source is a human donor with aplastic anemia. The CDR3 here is CSVVPPWTGGGEAFF. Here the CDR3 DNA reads TGCAGCGTTGTACCTCCGTGGACAGGGGGTGGTGAAGCTTTCTTT. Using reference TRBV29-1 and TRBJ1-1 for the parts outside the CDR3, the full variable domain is SAVISQKPSRDICQRGTSLTIQCQVDSQVTMMFWYRQQPGQSLTLIATANQGSEATYESGFVIDKFPISRPNLTFSTLTVSNMSPEDSSIYLCSVVPPWTGGGEAFFGQGTRLTVV.